Listed below are T cell receptor beta chains from one sample, sequenced in a study of shared clonotypes between healthy human individuals. Sequencing was performed with immunoSEQ multiplex PCR; in TCRdb, only in-frame clones are kept and a portion is missing. The sample carries fewer than 1.6 million clones, about 98.5% recorded once. Sequenced: naive CD4+ T cells sorted from blood. These receptor sequences come from a man aged 30 to 39 in good health. CDR3s include the opening cysteine and the closing phenylalanine or tryptophan. Each record gives: J gene, V gene, D gene, clone size, CDR3 DNA, CDR3 protein. D genes are given only for firm matches. Not every row has a clone size; where given, it reads once, few, many or a size class.

J: TRBJ2-7
V: TRBV7-6
D: TRBD2
size: .
DNA: TGTGCCAGCAGCAAGGGGACTAGCGCGATGTACGAGCAGTACTTC
CDR3: CASSKGTSAMYEQYF

J: TRBJ2-3
V: TRBV9
D: TRBD1
size: .
DNA: TGTGCCAGCAGCGTAGTGGGGACAGGGGGAAGCACAGATACGCAGTATTTT
CDR3: CASSVVGTGGSTDTQYF

J: TRBJ2-4
V: TRBV29-1
D: .
size: .
DNA: TGCAGCGGAACGGGTCTAGCCAAAAACATTCAGTACTTC
CDR3: CSGTGLAKNIQYF

J: TRBJ1-1
V: TRBV20-1
D: .
size: .
DNA: TGCAGTGCTAAGTATGGCCTTGAAGCTTTCTTT
CDR3: CSAKYGLEAFF

J: TRBJ2-7
V: TRBV7-8
D: TRBD1
size: .
DNA: TGTGCCAGCAGCTTAGAGGGCCGGGACAGGGCCCCCTACGAGCAGTACTTC
CDR3: CASSLEGRDRAPYEQYF

J: TRBJ2-3
V: TRBV5-5
D: .
size: once
DNA: TGTGCCAGCAGCTTGGTTTTTTTTCCGTCTGGGGATACGCAGTATTTT
CDR3: CASSLVFFPSGDTQYF

J: TRBJ1-5
V: TRBV7-2
D: TRBD1
size: .
DNA: TGTGCCAGCAGCTTAGGATTGCCCACGACAGGGATCTATCAGCCCCAGCATTTT
CDR3: CASSLGLPTTGIYQPQHF

J: TRBJ2-7
V: TRBV5-1
D: TRBD1
size: .
DNA: TGCGCCAGCAGCACGGAGACAGGGCGCCTCTACGAGCAGTACTTC
CDR3: CASSTETGRLYEQYF

J: TRBJ2-7
V: TRBV28
D: TRBD2
size: .
DNA: TGTGCCACCCACCATGCGGGAGGCAATGAGCAGTACTTC
CDR3: CATHHAGGNEQYF

J: TRBJ2-4
V: TRBV7-2
D: .
size: .
DNA: TGTGCCAGCAGCTTAGAACGGGGCGCCAAAAACATTCAGTACTTC
CDR3: CASSLERGAKNIQYF

J: TRBJ2-1
V: TRBV19
D: TRBD2
size: .
DNA: TGTGCCAGTAGTAATAGCCCGTGGACTAGCGGGTTGGACAATGAGCAGTTCTTC
CDR3: CASSNSPWTSGLDNEQFF

J: TRBJ2-6
V: TRBV5-6
D: .
size: .
DNA: TGTGCCAGCAGCCTAGCCCGGGAACATTGGGCTGGGGCCAACGTCCTGACTTTC
CDR3: CASSLAREHWAGANVLTF

J: TRBJ1-2
V: TRBV2
D: .
size: .
DNA: TGTGCCAGCAGCTTACCCGCGAACTATGGCTACACCTTC
CDR3: CASSLPANYGYTF

J: TRBJ1-1
V: TRBV20-1
D: .
size: .
DNA: TGCAGTGGCAGGGGCAACACTGAAGCTTTCTTT
CDR3: CSGRGNTEAFF

J: TRBJ2-3
V: TRBV28
D: .
size: once
DNA: TGTGCCAGCAGTCTGCGGGTCCCGGATACGCAGTATTTT
CDR3: CASSLRVPDTQYF

J: TRBJ2-7
V: TRBV7-2
D: .
size: .
DNA: TGTGCCAGCAGCGAAGAGGCCGGAGGCGAGCAGTACTTC
CDR3: CASSEEAGGEQYF

J: TRBJ1-3
V: TRBV15
D: .
size: .
DNA: TGTGCCACCAGCAGAAAAACTGGAAACACCATATATTTT
CDR3: CATSRKTGNTIYF

J: TRBJ1-1
V: TRBV18
D: .
size: .
DNA: TGTGCCAGCTCACCGAGTTTTCCAGATATGAACACTGAAGCTTTCTTT
CDR3: CASSPSFPDMNTEAFF

J: TRBJ2-7
V: TRBV9
D: .
size: .
DNA: TGTGCCAGCAGCGTAGGACCCCGCCCCACTGGAGAGCAGTACTTC
CDR3: CASSVGPRPTGEQYF

J: TRBJ2-1
V: TRBV7-6
D: TRBD2
size: .
DNA: TGTGCCAGCAGCTTAGCACGGGGGGGATGGAATGAGCAGTTCTTC
CDR3: CASSLARGGWNEQFF

J: TRBJ2-5
V: TRBV29-1
D: TRBD1
size: .
DNA: TGCAGCGCGCTTACAGGGGGCGGTGAGACCCAGTACTTC
CDR3: CSALTGGGETQYF

J: TRBJ2-1
V: TRBV27
D: .
size: once
DNA: TGTGCCAGCGATAGAGGGGGACCGGGACGGAGAAACAATGAGCAGTTCTTC
CDR3: CASDRGGPGRRNNEQFF

J: TRBJ2-3
V: TRBV5-6
D: .
size: .
DNA: TGTGCCAGCAGCTTGCGAGATACGCAGTATTTT
CDR3: CASSLRDTQYF

J: TRBJ2-3
V: TRBV6-5
D: .
size: .
DNA: TGTGCCAGCAGTTACTATTATACGCAGTATTTT
CDR3: CASSYYYTQYF

J: TRBJ2-1
V: TRBV5-1
D: TRBD1
size: .
DNA: TGCGCCAGCAGCTTGGGACAGGGAGCCTACAATGAGCAGTTCTTC
CDR3: CASSLGQGAYNEQFF

J: TRBJ1-5
V: TRBV19
D: .
size: .
DNA: TGTGCCAGTAGTATAGAGGGCGGGGGAAGCAATCAGCCCCAGCATTTT
CDR3: CASSIEGGGSNQPQHF

J: TRBJ2-7
V: TRBV4-2
D: .
size: .
DNA: TGTGCCAGCAGCCCTTTCTACAGGGAGTCTTACGAGCAGTACTTC
CDR3: CASSPFYRESYEQYF

J: TRBJ2-2
V: TRBV10-1
D: .
size: .
DNA: TGCGCCAGCAGTCAACTAGATTCCGCCGGGGAGCTGTTTTTT
CDR3: CASSQLDSAGELFF

J: TRBJ2-7
V: TRBV7-2
D: .
size: .
DNA: TGTGCCAGCAGCCAACGGCCCGGGTCGCGCTACGAGCAGTACTTC
CDR3: CASSQRPGSRYEQYF

J: TRBJ2-6
V: TRBV10-3
D: .
size: .
DNA: TGTGCCATCACCGACCGGGTCCCGATTTCTGGGGCCAACGTCCTGACTTTC
CDR3: CAITDRVPISGANVLTF

J: TRBJ1-3
V: TRBV7-6
D: TRBD1
size: .
DNA: TGTGCCAGCAGCCCCAGGACAGGGGCTGGAAACACCATATATTTT
CDR3: CASSPRTGAGNTIYF

J: TRBJ2-5
V: TRBV18
D: .
size: .
DNA: TGTGCCAGCTCACCAGGCCCGGGAGAGACCCAGTACTTC
CDR3: CASSPGPGETQYF

J: TRBJ2-7
V: TRBV19
D: .
size: .
DNA: TGTGCCAGTAGTATTTACGGAGGGCTGGCTTTTTACGAGCAGTACTTC
CDR3: CASSIYGGLAFYEQYF

J: TRBJ2-2
V: TRBV11-3
D: .
size: .
DNA: TGTGCCAGCAGCAAGAGGAGGGGGTATGACGGGGAGCTGTTTTTT
CDR3: CASSKRRGYDGELFF

J: TRBJ2-1
V: TRBV7-2
D: .
size: .
DNA: TGTGCCAGCAGCTTATCGGCGGAATCCTACAATGAGCAGTTCTTC
CDR3: CASSLSAESYNEQFF

J: TRBJ1-4
V: TRBV28
D: .
size: .
DNA: TGTGCCAGCAGTCCACATGAAGCCGGACAGGAAAAACTGTTTTTT
CDR3: CASSPHEAGQEKLFF

J: TRBJ2-7
V: TRBV7-2
D: TRBD1
size: .
DNA: TGTGCCAGCAGCCCGGACAGGTGGATGTACTTC
CDR3: CASSPDRWMYF

J: TRBJ2-7
V: TRBV2
D: TRBD2
size: .
DNA: TGTGCCAGCAGTGGTTCTAGCGGGAGGTACGAGCAGTACTTC
CDR3: CASSGSSGRYEQYF

J: TRBJ1-3
V: TRBV5-6
D: .
size: .
DNA: TGTGCCAGCAGCTTGCCAGGAGCAAACTCTGGAAACACCATATATTTT
CDR3: CASSLPGANSGNTIYF

J: TRBJ1-5
V: TRBV10-3
D: .
size: .
DNA: TGTGCCATCAGTGAGTCGGGGAGGGGGAATAGCAATCAGCCCCAGCATTTT
CDR3: CAISESGRGNSNQPQHF

J: TRBJ2-1
V: TRBV2
D: TRBD2
size: .
DNA: TGTGCCAGCACCCTCGACGGACTAGCAATTGACAATGAGCAGTTCTTC
CDR3: CASTLDGLAIDNEQFF

J: TRBJ1-5
V: TRBV27
D: .
size: .
DNA: TGTGCCAGCAGTAAGGGGGACATTCCTCCCCGAGGGAATCAGCCCCAGCATTTT
CDR3: CASSKGDIPPRGNQPQHF

J: TRBJ2-1
V: TRBV18
D: TRBD2
size: .
DNA: TGTGCCAGCTCACGGGAGAGACCGGGACTACTATACAATGAGCAGTTCTTC
CDR3: CASSRERPGLLYNEQFF

J: TRBJ2-3
V: TRBV10-3
D: .
size: .
DNA: TGTGCCATCAGTGGGCGTAACGGGGGCACAGATACGCAGTATTTT
CDR3: CAISGRNGGTDTQYF

J: TRBJ1-1
V: TRBV5-1
D: .
size: .
DNA: TGCGCCAGCAGCTTGGGGCTGGGGACTGAAGCTTTCTTT
CDR3: CASSLGLGTEAFF

J: TRBJ2-7
V: TRBV5-3
D: .
size: .
DNA: TGTGCCAGCAGCTCCCCACCCAACTACGAGCAGTACTTC
CDR3: CASSSPPNYEQYF

J: TRBJ1-5
V: TRBV9
D: .
size: .
DNA: TGTGCCAGCAGCCCCGAGGAGGGTCGACAGCCCCAGCATTTT
CDR3: CASSPEEGRQPQHF

J: TRBJ2-7
V: TRBV5-1
D: .
size: .
DNA: TGCGCCAGCAGCTTGGCCCTACAGGGATTTATGTTAAACGAGCAGTACTTC
CDR3: CASSLALQGFMLNEQYF

J: TRBJ2-7
V: TRBV5-1
D: .
size: .
DNA: TGCGCCAGCAGCTCCGGACTGGGGTTCTACGAGCAGTACTTC
CDR3: CASSSGLGFYEQYF

J: TRBJ1-2
V: TRBV5-6
D: .
size: once
DNA: TGTGCCAGCAGCGCGCCCAGCTATGGCTACACCTTC
CDR3: CASSAPSYGYTF

J: TRBJ1-5
V: TRBV6-1
D: TRBD1
size: .
DNA: TGTGCCAGCTCACTGGGACAGGGGTCTCAGCCCCAGCATTTT
CDR3: CASSLGQGSQPQHF

J: TRBJ2-2
V: TRBV2
D: .
size: .
DNA: TGTGCCAGCAGTAGGGACAATACCGGGGAGCTGTTTTTT
CDR3: CASSRDNTGELFF

J: TRBJ2-3
V: TRBV18
D: .
size: .
DNA: TGTGCCAGCTCACCTTGGGCTAGCACAGATACGCAGTATTTT
CDR3: CASSPWASTDTQYF

J: TRBJ2-7
V: TRBV28
D: .
size: once
DNA: TGTGCCAGCAGACTGACAACAGGCGGCTACGAGCAGTACTTC
CDR3: CASRLTTGGYEQYF